Given below is one T cell receptor (beta chain) in context. These data originate in a study of blood T cell repertoires in COVID-19. Looking at the study overall: Some COVID-19 samples were acute and others convalescent; all came from the United States, Italy and Spain.

The CDR3 sequence is 17 residues long. Libraries were prepared by immunoSEQ multiplex PCR; TCRdb keeps only in-frame clonotypes and omits some of them. The sample includes over 250,000 clones, 85% of them seen just once. This TCR derives from a human donor in a cohort sampled during active COVID-19. Sequencing was done on a sample of peripheral blood. The V and J genes are TRBV21-1 and TRBJ2-1; the DNA was not compared with TRBD2, the D call given in the table. TRBV21-1 is reported as a pseudogene. This CDR3 reads CASSKDLGGSSYNEQFF. The CDR3 DNA reads TGTGCCAGCAGCAAAGACCTAGGAGGGAGCTCCTACAATGAGCAGTTCTTC.